The T cell receptor beta chain described here comes from a study of T-cell memory formation after mild COVID-19. Overall study context: TCR clustering was largely donor specific.

Study-wide results and caveats: Contracting CD4+ clones were located mainly in CM and EM, and CD8+ clones in EMRA. Memory sampled before infection contained some responding clones, suggesting cross-reactive memory joined. Later expanders leaned toward CD4+, whereas clones contracting from day 15 to 85 were balanced CD4/CD8.

TCRdb re-derived calls from the 5' RACE reads in MiXCR, one entry per CDR3 protein. The data contain approximately 200,000 distinct CDR3 sequences, 15% to 20% of them singletons. This clonotype was picked up a small number of times. What it binds is not known. This TCR was recovered from an adult woman who had mild COVID-19 (a few samples of this study predate the infection). Cell type and time point are not known. The sequencing input was PBMCs or a T cell subset sorted from them (not recorded which).

CDR3 sequence: CASSSQQGGGTEAFF. In DNA form, the CDR3 reads TGCGCCAGCAGCTCTCAACAGGGAGGTGGGACTGAAGCTTTCTTT. The V and J genes are TRBV5-1 and TRBJ1-1; D is possibly TRBD1 (6 bases). Germline V gene sequence: CDR1 SGHRS, CDR2 YFSETQ. This CDR3 is built from 15 residues. V was trimmed by 3 bases and J by 5 bases, leaving 17 bases between them.